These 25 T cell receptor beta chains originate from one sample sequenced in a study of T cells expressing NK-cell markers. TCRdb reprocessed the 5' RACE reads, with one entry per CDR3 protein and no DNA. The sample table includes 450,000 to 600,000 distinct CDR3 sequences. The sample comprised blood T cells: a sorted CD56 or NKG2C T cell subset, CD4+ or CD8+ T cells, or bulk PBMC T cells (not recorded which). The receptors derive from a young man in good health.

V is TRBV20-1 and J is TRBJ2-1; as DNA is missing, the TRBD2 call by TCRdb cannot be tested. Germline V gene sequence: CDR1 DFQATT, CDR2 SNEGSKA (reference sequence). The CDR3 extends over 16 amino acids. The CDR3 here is CSAEVTGLIAGVQQFF.

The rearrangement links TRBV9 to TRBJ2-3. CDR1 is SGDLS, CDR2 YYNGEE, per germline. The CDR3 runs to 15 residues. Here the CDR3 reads CASSVVDRSGDTQYF.

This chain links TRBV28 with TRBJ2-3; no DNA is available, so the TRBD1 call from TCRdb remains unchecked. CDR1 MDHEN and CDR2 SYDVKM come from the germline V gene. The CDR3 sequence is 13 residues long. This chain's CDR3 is CASSLRDPGTQYF.

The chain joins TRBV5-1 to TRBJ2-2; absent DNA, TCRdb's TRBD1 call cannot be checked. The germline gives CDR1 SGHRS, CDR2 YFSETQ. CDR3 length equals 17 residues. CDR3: CASSLPDRGKNTGELFF.

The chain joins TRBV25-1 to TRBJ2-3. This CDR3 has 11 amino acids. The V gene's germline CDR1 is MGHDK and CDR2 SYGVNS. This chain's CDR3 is CASSHHDTQYF.

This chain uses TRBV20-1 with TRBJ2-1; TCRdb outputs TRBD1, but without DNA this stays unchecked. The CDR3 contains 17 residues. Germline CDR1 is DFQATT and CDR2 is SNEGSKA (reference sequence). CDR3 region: CSARDRVRTGYSGEQFF.

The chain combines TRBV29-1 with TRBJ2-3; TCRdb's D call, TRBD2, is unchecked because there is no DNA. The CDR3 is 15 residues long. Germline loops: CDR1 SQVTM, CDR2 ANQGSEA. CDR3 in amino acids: CSGAGTALGGDTQYF.

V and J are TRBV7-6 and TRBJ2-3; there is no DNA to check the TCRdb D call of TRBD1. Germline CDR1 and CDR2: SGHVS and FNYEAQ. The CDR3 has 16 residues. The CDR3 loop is CASSPLLTPRTDTQYF. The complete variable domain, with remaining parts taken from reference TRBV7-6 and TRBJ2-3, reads GAGVSQSPRYKVTKRGQDVALRCDPISGHVSLYWYRQALGQGPEFLTYFNYEAQQDKSGLPNDRFSAERPEGSISTLTIQRTEQRDSAMYRCASSPLLTPRTDTQYFGPGTRLTVL.

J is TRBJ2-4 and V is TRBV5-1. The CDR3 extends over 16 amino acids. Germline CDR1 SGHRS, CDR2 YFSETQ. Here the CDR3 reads CASSLDRMETKNIQYF.

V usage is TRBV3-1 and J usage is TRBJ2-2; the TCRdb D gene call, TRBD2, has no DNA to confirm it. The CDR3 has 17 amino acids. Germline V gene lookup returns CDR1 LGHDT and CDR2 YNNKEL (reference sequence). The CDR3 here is CASSQTSGRHPTGELFF.

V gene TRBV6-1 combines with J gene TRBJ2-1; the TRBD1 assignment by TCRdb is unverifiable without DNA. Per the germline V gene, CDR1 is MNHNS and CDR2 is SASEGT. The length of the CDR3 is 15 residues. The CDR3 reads CASRQGETAYNEQFF.

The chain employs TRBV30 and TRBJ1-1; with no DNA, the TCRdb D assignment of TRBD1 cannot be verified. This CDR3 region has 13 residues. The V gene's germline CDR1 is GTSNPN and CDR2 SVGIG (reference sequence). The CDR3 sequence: CAWAGQPDTEAFF.

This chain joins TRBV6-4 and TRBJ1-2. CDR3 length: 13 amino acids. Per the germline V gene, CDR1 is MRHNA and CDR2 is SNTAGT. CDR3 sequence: CASSDSGLYGYTF.

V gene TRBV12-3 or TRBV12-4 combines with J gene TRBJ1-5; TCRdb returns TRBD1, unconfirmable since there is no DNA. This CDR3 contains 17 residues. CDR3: CASRAGTGLRSNQPQHF.

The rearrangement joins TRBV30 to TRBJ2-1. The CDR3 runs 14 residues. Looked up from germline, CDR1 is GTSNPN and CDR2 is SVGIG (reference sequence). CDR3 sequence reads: CAWSPITLYNEQFF. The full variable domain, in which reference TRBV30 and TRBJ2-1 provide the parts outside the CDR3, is SQTIHQWPATLVQPVGSPLSLECTVEGTSNPNLYWYRQAAGRGLQLLFYSVGIGQISSEVPQNLSASRPQDRQFILSSKKLLLSDSGFYLCAWSPITLYNEQFFGPGTRLTVL.

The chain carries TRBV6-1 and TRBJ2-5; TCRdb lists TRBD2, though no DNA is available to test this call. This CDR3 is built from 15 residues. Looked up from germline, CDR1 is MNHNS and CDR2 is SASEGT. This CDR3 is CASRSPGAMSETQYF.

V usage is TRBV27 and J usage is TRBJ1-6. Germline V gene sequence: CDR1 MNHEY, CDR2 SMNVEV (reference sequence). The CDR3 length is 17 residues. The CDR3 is CASSLLASSSYNSPLHF.

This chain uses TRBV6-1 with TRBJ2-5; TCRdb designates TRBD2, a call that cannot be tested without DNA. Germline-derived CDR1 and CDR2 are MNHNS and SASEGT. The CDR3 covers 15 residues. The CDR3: CASSGTSGAQETQYF.

This CDR3 reads CSAEGQANIQYF. V is TRBV20-1 and J is TRBJ2-4; TCRdb lists TRBD1, though no DNA is available to test this call. Germline V CDR1 and CDR2: DFQATT, SNEGSKA (reference sequence). The CDR3 spans 12 residues.

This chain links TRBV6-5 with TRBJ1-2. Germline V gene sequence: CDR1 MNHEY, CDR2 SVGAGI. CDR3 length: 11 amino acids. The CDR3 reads CATHQNYGYTF.

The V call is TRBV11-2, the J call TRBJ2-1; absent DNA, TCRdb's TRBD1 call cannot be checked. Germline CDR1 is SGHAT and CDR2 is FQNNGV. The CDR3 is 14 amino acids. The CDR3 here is CASSSNRAPDEQFF.

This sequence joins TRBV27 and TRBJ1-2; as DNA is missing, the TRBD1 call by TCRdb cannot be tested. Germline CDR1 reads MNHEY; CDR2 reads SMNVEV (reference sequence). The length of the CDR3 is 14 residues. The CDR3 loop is CASSSRGGEIGYTF.

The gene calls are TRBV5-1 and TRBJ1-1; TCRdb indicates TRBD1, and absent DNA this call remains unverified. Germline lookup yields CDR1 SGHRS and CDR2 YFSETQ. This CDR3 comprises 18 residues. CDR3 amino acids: CASSLALGTGALNTEAFF.

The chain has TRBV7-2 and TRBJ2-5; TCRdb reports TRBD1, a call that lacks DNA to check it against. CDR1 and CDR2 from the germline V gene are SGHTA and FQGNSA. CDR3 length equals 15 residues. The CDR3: CASSSGGWYQETQYF. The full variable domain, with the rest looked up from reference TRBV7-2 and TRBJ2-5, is GAGVSQSPSNKVTEKGKDVELRCDPISGHTALYWYRQSLGQGLEFLIYFQGNSAPDKSGLPSDRFSAERTGGSVSTLTIQRTQQEDSAVYLCASSSGGWYQETQYFGPGTRLLVL.

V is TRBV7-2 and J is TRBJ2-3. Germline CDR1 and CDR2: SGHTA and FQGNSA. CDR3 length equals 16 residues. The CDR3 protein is CASSLAEYGDTDTQYF.